This T cell receptor beta chain was recorded in a study of shared clonotypes between healthy human individuals (TCRdb year 2020). For the wider study: Two women and a few men aged 18 to 49 years were included in the cohort. For each donor, CD4 naive and CD4 memory were each given three plates, CD8 naive was given two plates, and CD8 memory was given one plate. To estimate repertoire size and how much clonotypes are shared between individuals, the study performed deep sequencing of blood TCR repertoires from roughly five healthy adults. Libraries were prepared and TCR repertoires were sequenced by different laboratories using diverse techniques, in order to increase sequencing depth and limit assay-specific biases. Per donor, leukapheresis produced somewhere between about 0.85 and 9.5 billion PBMCs. Findings and caveats that apply to the study as a whole: Because the study included only a small number of donors, the genetic and exposure-history diversity represented was limited. Even with the large sequencing depth, rarefaction of the sorted-subset datasets indicated that sequencing was incomplete. Naive subsets generally had larger estimated clonotype richness than memory subsets did. Compared with non-shared clonotypes, the clonotypes found in all four sorted-subset donors had higher generation probabilities. Sampling was limited to blood, and TCR repertoires in tissue likely differ from TCR repertoires in blood. About 5% of naive CD4, roughly 3.5% of naive CD8, approximately 2% of memory CD4, and around 0.4% of memory CD8 clonotypes were shared across several donors. Pairwise subsampling indicated that sequencing depth was expected to affect the degree of clonotype sharing among donors.

Donors were healthy HIV-negative adults with no recently reported acute infections or vaccinations. Every donor was a Caucasian adult residing in Nashville, Tennessee, USA. CD4+ T cells were enriched through magnetic negative selection, after which naive cells were positively selected on CD45RA and the remaining negative fraction served as the memory subset. Blood was collected by leukapheresis, and PBMCs were isolated by Ficoll-Histopaque density gradient centrifugation and then cryopreserved in liquid nitrogen vapor phase. Analytical flow cytometry was used to check the purity and quantity of every magnetically sorted T cell population. From each sorted fraction, genomic DNA was isolated and quantified by UV absorbance on a Nanodrop 2000c. CDR1 and CDR2, looked up from the germline V gene (reference sequence), are LNHDA and SQIVND. The CDR3, from cysteine to phenylalanine, totals 11 residues. The sequence is cut down to CDR3 DNA, 33 bases in frame from base 1. The trim is 6 bases for V and 5 bases for J, with a gap of 7 bases between the germline ends.

Using the deep immunoSEQ assay, TCR CDR3 regions were amplified from genomic DNA by multiplex PCR. Genomic DNA extracted from each cell subset was distributed evenly over all wells of several immunoSEQ 96-well plates, and each plate served as one replicate. For sorted subsets, each replicate PCR was loaded with roughly 0.2 ug genomic DNA, equivalent to 25,000 to 35,000 T cell genomes. Purified libraries were measured with a Qubit 3.0 fluorometer, size-checked on a Bioanalyzer 2100, and measured again with the KAPA Library Quantification kit. Every immunoSEQ 96-well plate was sequenced on a dedicated single-read 150-cycle Illumina NextSeq 550 flow cell. Concerning the study's data processing: Because the immunoSEQ output included only junctional sequences and no quality scores, the filtering could not be the same as the filtering used for full-length reads. To assign V/J genes and CDR3, sequences were annotated using PyIR, a Python wrapper for IgBLAST v1.9, with IMGT germline references. Any read was removed if the V/J assignment was weak (E-value above 1e-6), the CDR3 was missing, or the read contained stop codons, out-of-frame junctions, or ambiguous translated residues. A V3J clonotype was defined by an identical inferred V gene, J gene, and CDR3 amino acid sequence. Percentage overlap between repertoires was calculated by dividing the number of shared unique clonotypes by the size of the smaller repertoire. RTK rarefaction, the Chao1 estimator, and Recon v2.1 estimates of unobserved clonotypes were used to assess repertoire richness. For all TCRbeta clonotypes obtained by the gDNA method from a few donors, generation probabilities were computed with OLGA. TCRdb retrieved this table from immuneACCESS and kept in-frame rearrangements only. Not all clones are present; in checked studies, unresolved V genes account for under half, and no reason is known for the remainder. Clone size and V and J calls were adopted from that table, with D and trimming inferred from the DNA. The sample includes over a million clones, with 75% to 85% observed a single time. Together, the top ten hold under 0.6% of the sample.

With regard to this clone: The clone's antigen remains unknown. Within one base of it there is no much larger clone, and no base qualities were kept.

The sequenced material came from memory CD4+ T cells from PBMCs. The cell subset or site label, as the study defines it: CD45RA-negative fraction. The sequence links TRBV19 to TRBJ1-1; perhaps TRBD1 is the D gene, with 5 bases matching. This sequence originates from a man between 18 and 35 years old in good health. Some clones in this sample may be carry-over from other donors' samples. CDR3 reads: CASRWGTEAFF. The DNA reads as follows: TGTGCCAGTAGGTGGGGGACTGAAGCTTTCTTT.